The 17 T cell receptor beta chains listed next were all sequenced from one sample in a study of CD8 T cells in ankylosing spondylitis (dated by TCRdb to about 2017). Libraries were prepared through 5' RACE. The reads were generated on an Illumina HiSeq 2500. TCRdb ran its own pipeline on the public reads, namely fastp trimming at Q25 and MiXCR clone calling, and kept in-frame beta chains. Under each unique CDR3 protein, matching rows form one entry showing the most common genes and DNA. The sample contains 400,000 or so distinct CDR3 sequences, 26% of them found a single time. Jointly, the top ten make up about 1% of the sample. Broader findings and caveats from the paper: A TCR beta motif of several highly homologous amino acid variants appeared characteristic of blood from ankylosing spondylitis patients.

These receptors have no known antigen. The sequenced material came from blood, either unsorted or a sorted T cell fraction (not recorded which). These TCRs come from a male donor with ankylosing spondylitis.

This rearrangement joins TRBV20-1 to TRBJ1-5; D remains ambiguous. The CDR3 has 12 amino acids. Germline lookup yields CDR1 DFQATT and CDR2 SNEGSKA (reference sequence). With 5 bases removed from V and 2 bases from J, the gap between germline ends came to 7 bases. The CDR3 nucleotides read TGCAGTGCTGTCAGTGGCAATCAGCCCCAGCATTTT. This gives the protein CSAVSGNQPQHF.

This rearrangement joins TRBV3-1 to TRBJ2-5; 8 nucleotides agree with TRBD2. This CDR3 comprises 14 residues. Germline CDR1 is LGHDT and CDR2 is YNNKEL (reference sequence). Germline trimming cut 6 bases from V and 5 bases from J; bases unmatched to any gene: 8. The CDR3 reads CASRPRGGRETQYF. CDR3 in DNA: TGTGCCAGCAGACCTCGGGGGGGCCGGGAGACCCAGTACTTC.

In its sample, this clonotype was seen a few times. This rearrangement joins TRBV10-3 to TRBJ1-4; no firm D call. The germline V gene encodes CDR1 ENHRY and CDR2 SYGVKD. The CDR3 totals 11 residues. Trimming removed 3 bases from V and 8 bases from J, with 4 bases in between. This chain's CDR3 is CAISDGEKLFF. In DNA, the CDR3 is TGTGCCATCAGTGATGGCGAAAAACTGTTTTTT.

The gene calls are TRBV27 and TRBJ1-4, with D uncertain. The CDR3 covers 17 residues. Trimming pared 2 bases from V and 6 bases from J, leaving 19 bases between. Germline CDR1 reads MNHEY; CDR2 reads SMNVEV (reference sequence). CDR3: CASSLPPRRGKYEKLFF. The CDR3, as DNA: TGTGCCAGCAGTTTACCTCCAAGACGGGGAAAATATGAAAAACTGTTTTTT.

This rearrangement joins TRBV7-2 to TRBJ1-2; D not certain. The germline V gene encodes CDR1 SGHTA and CDR2 FQGNSA. Deletions cut 4 bases from V and 0 bases from J, with 12 bases between. This CDR3 comprises 15 residues. CDR3: CASSSSLLANYGYTF. The CDR3 region has the DNA TGTGCCAGCAGCTCCTCCCTACTAGCTAACTATGGCTACACCTTC.

Many counts were recorded for this clonotype. This chain joins TRBV5-1 and TRBJ1-6, with D maybe TRBD1 (5 bases). The V and J ends lost 3 bases and 8 bases respectively, with 18 bases between them. This CDR3 is 16 amino acids long. From germline, CDR1 is SGHRS and CDR2 YFSETQ. The CDR3 DNA sequence: TGCGCCAGCAGCTGGGGGACGGCTGCAGGCGATTCACCCCTCCACTTT. As protein: CASSWGTAAGDSPLHF.

The chain joins TRBV6-1 to TRBJ1-1; D is perhaps TRBD1 (6 bases). CDR3 length: 13 residues. Germline V lookup: CDR1 MNHNS, CDR2 SASEGT. V was pared by 5 bases and J by 5 bases, with 12 bases between. CDR3 in amino acids: CASSIYRVTEAFF. DNA of the CDR3: TGTGCCAGCAGTATATACAGGGTGACTGAAGCTTTCTTT.

In this sample, this clonotype turned up a few times. The V call is TRBV5-1, the J call TRBJ2-1, with D unclear. The CDR3 loop spans 15 amino acids. Germline CDR1 is SGHRS and CDR2 is YFSETQ. With 4 bases removed from V and 1 base from J, the gap between germline ends came to 12 bases. As DNA, the CDR3 is TGCGCCAGCAGCCAAGCCGTATCATCCTACAATGAGCAGTTCTTC. Translating it yields CASSQAVSSYNEQFF.

The gene calls are TRBV29-1 and TRBJ2-7; TRBD1 agrees at 8 bases. From germline, CDR1 is SQVTM and CDR2 ANQGSEA. The CDR3 has 12 residues. Trimming cost V 7 bases and J 2 bases; bases outside gene matches: 4. CDR3 residues: CSAGQGAYEQYF. CDR3 coding DNA: TGCAGCGCAGGACAGGGTGCCTACGAGCAGTACTTC.

The rearrangement links TRBV11-3 to TRBJ2-1, with TRBD2 matching 7 bases. This CDR3 region has 16 residues. Germline V CDR1 and CDR2: SGHNT, YENEEA. Trimming removed 5 bases from V and 2 bases from J; junction bases left unmatched: 9. CDR3 coding DNA: TGTGCCAGCAGCATATTAGCGGGTCCAACCTACAATGAGCAGTTCTTC. It yields the protein CASSILAGPTYNEQFF.

The V gene is TRBV24-1, the J gene TRBJ2-1; TRBD2 might be the D (6 bases). Germline V gene data show CDR1 as KGHDR and CDR2 as SFDVKD. V lost 2 bases to trimming and J lost 0 bases, with 13 bases between them. This CDR3 has 17 residues. The CDR3 nucleotides read TGTGCCACCAGTGATTCCCCTGGGAGGAGCTCCTACAATGAGCAGTTCTTC. Encoded protein: CATSDSPGRSSYNEQFF.

This clonotype showed up just a few times. The chain combines TRBV24-1 with TRBJ2-7; 8 nucleotides agree with TRBD2. V was clipped by 11 bases and J by 2 bases; unmatched bases: 16. Germline values: CDR1 KGHDR, CDR2 SFDVKD. The CDR3 runs 16 residues. The CDR3 nucleotides read TGTGCCATCCATAGCGGGAAGCCGGGGGCTACCTACGAGCAGTACGTC. Residues: CAIHSGKPGATYEQYV.

The chain combines TRBV24-1 with TRBJ2-1; the match to TRBD1 covers 10 bases. The CDR3 sequence is 15 residues long. Germline CDR1 reads KGHDR; CDR2 reads SFDVKD. Trimming cost V 5 bases and J 6 bases; bases outside gene matches: 6. This CDR3 reads CATSVAGTGANEQFF. Here the CDR3 DNA reads TGTGCCACCAGTGTCGCCGGGACAGGGGCCAATGAGCAGTTCTTC.

The chain has TRBV20-1 and TRBJ1-4; 9 positions match TRBD1. The CDR3 is made up of 13 amino acids. The germline gives CDR1 DFQATT, CDR2 SNEGSKA (reference sequence). Unmatched junction bases numbered 7, after V lost 6 bases and J lost 8 bases. CDR3 DNA: TGCAGTGCCCCCGGACAGGGGAGGGAAAAACTGTTTTTT. Protein product: CSAPGQGREKLFF.

This clonotype was seen more than once but under ten times. The chain carries TRBV29-1 and TRBJ2-3; 8 nucleotides agree with TRBD1. The CDR3 sequence is 13 residues long. V dropped 7 bases and J dropped 0; count of bases not matched to a gene: 3. The germline V gene has CDR1 SQVTM and CDR2 ANQGSEA. The CDR3 region has the DNA TGCAGCGGGCGGACAGGGAGCACAGATACGCAGTATTTT. This codes for CSGRTGSTDTQYF.

This clonotype was detected ten times or more. V usage is TRBV6-5 and J usage is TRBJ2-3, with 10 bases fitting TRBD2. With 0 bases clipped from V and 6 bases from J, the junction kept 9 bases outside the gene matches. Germline loops: CDR1 MNHEY, CDR2 SVGAGI. The CDR3 length is 17 residues. CDR3 sequence: CASSYSGLAGVYDTQYF. The CDR3 DNA follows: TGTGCCAGCAGTTACTCAGGGCTAGCGGGGGTTTACGATACGCAGTATTTT.

The chain is built from TRBV29-1 and TRBJ1-4; the D gene is possibly TRBD1 (6 bases). From germline, CDR1 is SQVTM and CDR2 ANQGSEA. This CDR3 region has 13 residues. V lost 5 bases to trimming and J lost 3 bases, with 10 bases between them. CDR3 in amino acids: CSVSRGANEKLFF. The CDR3 nucleotides read TGCAGCGTTAGTAGGGGGGCTAATGAAAAACTGTTTTTT.